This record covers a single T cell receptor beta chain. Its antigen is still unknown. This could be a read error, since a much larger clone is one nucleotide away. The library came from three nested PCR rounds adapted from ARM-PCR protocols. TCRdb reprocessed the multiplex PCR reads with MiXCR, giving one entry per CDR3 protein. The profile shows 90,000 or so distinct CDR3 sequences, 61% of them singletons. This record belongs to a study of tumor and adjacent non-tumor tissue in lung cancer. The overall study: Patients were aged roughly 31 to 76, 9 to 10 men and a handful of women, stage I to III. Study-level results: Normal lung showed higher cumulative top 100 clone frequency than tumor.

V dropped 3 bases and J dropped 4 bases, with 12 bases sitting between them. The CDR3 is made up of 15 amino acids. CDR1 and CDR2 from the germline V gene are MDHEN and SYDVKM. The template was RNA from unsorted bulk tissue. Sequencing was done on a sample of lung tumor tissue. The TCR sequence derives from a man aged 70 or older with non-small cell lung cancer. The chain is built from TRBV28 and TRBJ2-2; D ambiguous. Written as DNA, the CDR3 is TGTGCCAGCAGTTTTTCAGTCGGAGTCACCGGGGAGCTGTTTTTT. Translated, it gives CASSFSVGVTGELFF.